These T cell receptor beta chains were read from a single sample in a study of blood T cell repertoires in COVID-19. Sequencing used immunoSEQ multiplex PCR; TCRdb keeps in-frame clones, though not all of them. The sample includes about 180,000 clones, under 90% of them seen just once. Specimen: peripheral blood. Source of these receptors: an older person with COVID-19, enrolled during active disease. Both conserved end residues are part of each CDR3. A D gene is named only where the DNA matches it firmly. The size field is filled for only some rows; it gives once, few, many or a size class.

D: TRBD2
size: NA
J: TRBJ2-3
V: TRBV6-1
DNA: TGTGCCAGCAGTGATGATTGGTCTAGCGGGAGCACAGATACGCAGTATTTT
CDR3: CASSDDWSSGSTDTQYF

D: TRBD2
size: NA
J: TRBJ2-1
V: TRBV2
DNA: TGTGCCAGCAGTGATGCACTAGCGGGTAGGGGAGAGCAGTTCTTC
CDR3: CASSDALAGRGEQFF

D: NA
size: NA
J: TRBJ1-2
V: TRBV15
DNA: TGTGCCACGGGAGAGACAGGCCGCTACACCTTC
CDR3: CATGETGRYTF

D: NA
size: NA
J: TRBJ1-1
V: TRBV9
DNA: TGTGCCAGCAGCCCTCGGGGGGCAGACAACACTGAAGCTTTCTTT
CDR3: CASSPRGADNTEAFF

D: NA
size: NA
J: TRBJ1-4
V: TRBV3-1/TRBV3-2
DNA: TGTGCCAGCAGCCAACCCCAGGCAACTAATGAAAAACTGTTTTTT
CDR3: CASSQPQATNEKLFF

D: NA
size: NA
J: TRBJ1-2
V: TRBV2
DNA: TGTGCCAGCAGTGAAGATATGGGTAGGGGCGGCTACACCTTC
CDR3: CASSEDMGRGGYTF

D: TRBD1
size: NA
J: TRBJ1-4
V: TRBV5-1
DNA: TGCGCCAGCAGCTGGTCGACAGGGGGCGATGAAAAACTGTTTTTT
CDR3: CASSWSTGGDEKLFF

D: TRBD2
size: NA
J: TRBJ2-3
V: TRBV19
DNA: TGTGCCAGTAGTACTAGCGGGAGGGCGGATACGCAGTATTTT
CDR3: CASSTSGRADTQYF

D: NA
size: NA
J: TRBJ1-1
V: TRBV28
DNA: TGTGCCAGCAGTTTATTACAGGGCGGCGGCACTGAAGCTTTCTTT
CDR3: CASSLLQGGGTEAFF

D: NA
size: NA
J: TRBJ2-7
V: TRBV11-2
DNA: TGTGCCAGCAGCTTAGAGTCCAACGAGCAGTACTTC
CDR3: CASSLESNEQYF

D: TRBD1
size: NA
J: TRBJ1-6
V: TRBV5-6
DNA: TGTGCCAGCAGCCAAAAGGAAGACAGGGGGAACTCACCCCTCCACTTT
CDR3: CASSQKEDRGNSPLHF

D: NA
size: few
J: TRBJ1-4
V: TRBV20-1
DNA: TGCATGCCGGTCTACCATGAAAAACTGTTTTTT
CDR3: CMPVYHEKLFF

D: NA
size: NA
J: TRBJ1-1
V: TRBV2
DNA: TGTGCCAGCAGATCGTCGATAGCCCAACCTACGCTGAACACTGAAGCTTTCTTT
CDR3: CASRSSIAQPTLNTEAFF

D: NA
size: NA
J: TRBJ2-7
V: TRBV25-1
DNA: TGTGCCAGCAGTGGTTTTCGGCGGGACAGTTCCTACGAGCAGTACTTC
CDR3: CASSGFRRDSSYEQYF

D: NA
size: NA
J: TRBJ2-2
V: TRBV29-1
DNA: TGCAGCGGTACCCAGGGTTTTGAGGACACCGGGGAGCTGTTTTTT
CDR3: CSGTQGFEDTGELFF

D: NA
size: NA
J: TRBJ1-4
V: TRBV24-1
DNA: TGTGCCACAGACGTGACGGACTACGATGAAAAACTGTTTTTT
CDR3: CATDVTDYDEKLFF

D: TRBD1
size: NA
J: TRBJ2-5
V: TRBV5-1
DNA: TGCGCCAGCAGCAATCTGCCGGGACAGAGAACCCAAGAGACCCAGTACTTC
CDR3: CASSNLPGQRTQETQYF

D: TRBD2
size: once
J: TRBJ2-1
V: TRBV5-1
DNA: TGCGCCAGCAGCTTTACCGGGACTAGCGGGGTACATGAGCAGTTCTTC
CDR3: CASSFTGTSGVHEQFF

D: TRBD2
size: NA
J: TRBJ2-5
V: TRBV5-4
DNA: TGTGCCAGCAGCTCCGGACTAGCGGGAGGTTCAGAGACCCAGTACTTC
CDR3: CASSSGLAGGSETQYF

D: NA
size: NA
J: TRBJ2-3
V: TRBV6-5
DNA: TGTGCCAGCAAAGGGGGAGCAGATACGCAGTATTTT
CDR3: CASKGGADTQYF

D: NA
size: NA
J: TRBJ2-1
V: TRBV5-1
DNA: TGCGCCAGCAGCTTGGACAGGGCCAATGAGCAGTTCTTC
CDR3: CASSLDRANEQFF

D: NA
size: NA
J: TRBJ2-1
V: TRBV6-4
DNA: TGTGCCAGCAGTCCGAGCGGTGCACATGAGCAGTTCTTC
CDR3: CASSPSGAHEQFF

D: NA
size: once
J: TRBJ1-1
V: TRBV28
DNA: TGTGCCATCCACGGGACTGCGGGGGCTTACACTGAAGCTTTCTTT
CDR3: CAIHGTAGAYTEAFF

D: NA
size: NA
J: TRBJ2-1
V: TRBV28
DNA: TGTGCCAGCAGTTTACAGGACTCTGCCTACAATGAGCAGTTCTTC
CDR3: CASSLQDSAYNEQFF

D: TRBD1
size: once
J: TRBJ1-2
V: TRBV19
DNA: TGTGCCAGTAGTACCCCGCGGGACAGGAGGATTAACTATGGCTACACCTTC
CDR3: CASSTPRDRRINYGYTF

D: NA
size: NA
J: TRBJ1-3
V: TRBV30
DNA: TGTGCCTGGAGGCTGTCAGGCTCTGGAAACACCATATATTTT
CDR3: CAWRLSGSGNTIYF

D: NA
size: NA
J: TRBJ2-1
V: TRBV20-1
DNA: TGCAGTGCTATGCCGGGGATTGAGCAGTTCTTC
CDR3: CSAMPGIEQFF

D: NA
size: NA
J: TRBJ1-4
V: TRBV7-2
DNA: TGTGCCAGCAGGCCGGGTAGTACAGGCAATGAAAAACTGTTTTTT
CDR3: CASRPGSTGNEKLFF

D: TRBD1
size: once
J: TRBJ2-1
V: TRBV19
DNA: TGTGCCAGTAGTATGAGGACAGGGTGGGATGAGCAGTTCTTC
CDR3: CASSMRTGWDEQFF

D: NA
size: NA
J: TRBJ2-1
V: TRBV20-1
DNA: TGCAGTGCTTACTACAATGAGCAGTTCTTC
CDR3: CSAYYNEQFF

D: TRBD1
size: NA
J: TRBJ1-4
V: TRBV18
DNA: TGTGCCAGCTCACCGGACAGGGTTTTTTCGGAAAAACTGTTTTTT
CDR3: CASSPDRVFSEKLFF

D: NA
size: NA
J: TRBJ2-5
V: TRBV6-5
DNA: TGTGCCAGCAGCGGTGACCCCGGGACAAAGACCCAGTACTTC
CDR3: CASSGDPGTKTQYF

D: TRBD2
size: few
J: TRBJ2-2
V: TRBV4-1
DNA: TGCGCCAGCAGCCAGCTAGCGGGAAACACCGGGGAGCTGTTTTTT
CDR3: CASSQLAGNTGELFF

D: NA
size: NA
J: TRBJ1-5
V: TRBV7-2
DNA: TGTGCCAGCAGCTTAGGCCCAGGGCAGCCCCAGCATTTT
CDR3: CASSLGPGQPQHF

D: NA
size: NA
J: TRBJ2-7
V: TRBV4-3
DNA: TGCGCCAGCAGCCAAGATGGGGCGGGAACCTCCTACGAGCAGTACTTC
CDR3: CASSQDGAGTSYEQYF

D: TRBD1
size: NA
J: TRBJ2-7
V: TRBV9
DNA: TGTGCCAGCAGCGTAGAGGGACAGGGGATCTACGAGCAGTACTTC
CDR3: CASSVEGQGIYEQYF

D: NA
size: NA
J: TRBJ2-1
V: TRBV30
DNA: TGTGCCGTCGGAGGGCCGAGATCCTACAATGAGCAGTTCTTC
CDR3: CAVGGPRSYNEQFF

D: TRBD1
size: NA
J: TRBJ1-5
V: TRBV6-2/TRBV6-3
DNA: TGTGCCAGCAGCCAAACCCCGCGAGGGACAGGGGGGGATCAGCCCCAGCATTTT
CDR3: CASSQTPRGTGGDQPQHF